This T cell receptor (beta chain) emerged from a study of T cell responses to AZD1222 COVID-19 vaccine. Study findings and constraints: Females outnumbered males among donors, who were mostly white British; clonal diversity was possibly underestimated.

As for this clone: Its antigen is still unknown.

The data were produced by immunoSEQ multiplex PCR, yet TCRdb's version contains in-frame clones alone and is incomplete. Of 140,000 or so clones listed, approximately 90% were seen once; the top ten hold over 4%. Whether given at about 4 or about 12 weeks, second doses were pooled. The CDR3 spans 20 residues. CDR1 and CDR2 from the germline V gene are KGHDR and SFDVKD. J gave up 2 bases and V 1 base, and 7 bases lay outside the gene matches. This clonotype was obtained from an adult who received the AZD1222 COVID-19 vaccine. The specimen comprised peripheral blood, sampled 28 days after the second AZD1222 dose. The chain uses TRBV24-1 and TRBJ2-1; 16 bases agree with TRBD2. DNA of the CDR3: TGTGCCACCAGTGATTTCCGGGGGACTAGCGGGAGGGAGCCCTACAATGAGCAGTTCTTC. Amino acid sequence: CATSDFRGTSGREPYNEQFF.